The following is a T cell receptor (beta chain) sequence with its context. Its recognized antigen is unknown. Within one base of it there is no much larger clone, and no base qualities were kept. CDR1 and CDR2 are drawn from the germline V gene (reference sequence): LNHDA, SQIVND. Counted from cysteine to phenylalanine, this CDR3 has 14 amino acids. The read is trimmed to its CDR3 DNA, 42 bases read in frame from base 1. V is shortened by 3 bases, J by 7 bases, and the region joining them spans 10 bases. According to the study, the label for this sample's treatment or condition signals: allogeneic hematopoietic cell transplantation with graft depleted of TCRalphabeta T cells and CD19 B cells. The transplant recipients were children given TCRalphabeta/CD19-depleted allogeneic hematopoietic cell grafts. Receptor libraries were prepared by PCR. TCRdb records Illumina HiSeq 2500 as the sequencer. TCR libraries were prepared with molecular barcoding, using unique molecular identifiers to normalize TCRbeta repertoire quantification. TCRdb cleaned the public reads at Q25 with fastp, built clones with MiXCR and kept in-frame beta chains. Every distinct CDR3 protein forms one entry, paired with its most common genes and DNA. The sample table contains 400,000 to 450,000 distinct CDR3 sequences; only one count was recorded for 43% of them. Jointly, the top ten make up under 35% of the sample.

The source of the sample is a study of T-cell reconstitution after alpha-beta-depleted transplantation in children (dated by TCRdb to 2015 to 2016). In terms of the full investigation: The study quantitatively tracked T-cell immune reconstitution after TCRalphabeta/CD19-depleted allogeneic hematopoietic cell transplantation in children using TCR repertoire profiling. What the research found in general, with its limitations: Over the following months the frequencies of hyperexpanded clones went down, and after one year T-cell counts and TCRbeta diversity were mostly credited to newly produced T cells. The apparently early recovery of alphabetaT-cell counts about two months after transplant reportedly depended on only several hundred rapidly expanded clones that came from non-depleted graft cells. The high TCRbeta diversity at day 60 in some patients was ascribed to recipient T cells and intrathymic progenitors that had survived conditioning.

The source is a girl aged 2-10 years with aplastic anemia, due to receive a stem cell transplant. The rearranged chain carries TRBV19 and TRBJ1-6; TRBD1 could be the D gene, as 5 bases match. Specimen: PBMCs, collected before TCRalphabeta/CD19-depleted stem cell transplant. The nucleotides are TGTGCCAGTAGTATCGGTCAGGGAAATTCACCCCTCCACTTT. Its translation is CASSIGQGNSPLHF.